This TCR beta chain came from a study of cytomegalovirus exposure and HLA in healthy donors. CDR1 SQVTM and CDR2 ANQGSEA come from the germline V gene. This CDR3 spans 14 amino acids. Trimming took off 5 bases at V and 7 bases at J, with 17 bases between the two ends. At the time of sampling, donors were nominally healthy, though unrecorded immune exposures were likely. The PCR used 60 Vbeta and 13 Jbeta primers. Only in-frame clones appear in the TCRdb table, and some are missing; sequencing was by immunoSEQ multiplex PCR. In total, the table holds roughly 77,000 clones. The chain links TRBV29-1 to TRBJ1-4; D remains unclear. The receptor was isolated from a man younger than 45 in good health and CMV-seronegative. The sample was PBMCs. In DNA form, the CDR3 reads TGCAGCGTTCGTATAGGAGGTCCGGTTGAAAAACTGTTTTTT. It codes for CSVRIGGPVEKLFF.